This passage covers 21 T cell receptor beta chains from one sample sequenced in a study of control samples from healthy donors and cancer patients. Generated by immunoSEQ multiplex PCR, the TCRdb table keeps only in-frame clones and is missing some. The sample lists some 120,000 clones; around 87% were seen once. The sample consisted of blood. These receptors were taken from a man in his forties or fifties in good health.

This chain uses TRBV30 with TRBJ1-3, with 7 positions matching TRBD1. There are 16 residues in the CDR3. Unmatched junction bases numbered 12, after V lost 3 bases and J lost 4 bases. Germline CDR1 and CDR2: GTSNPN and SVGIG (reference sequence). CDR3 sequence (DNA): TGTGCCTGGAGCGATGGACCCGGGACAGTCGGAAACACCATATATTTT. This sequence encodes CAWSDGPGTVGNTIYF. Together with reference TRBV30 and TRBJ1-3, the CDR3 gives the full variable domain: SQTIHQWPATLVQPVGSPLSLECTVEGTSNPNLYWYRQAAGRGLQLLFYSVGIGQISSEVPQNLSASRPQDRQFILSSKKLLLSDSGFYLCAWSDGPGTVGNTIYFGEGSWLTVV.

The gene calls are TRBV19 and TRBJ1-5; no clear D. The CDR3 totals 12 residues. V lost 7 bases and J lost 0, with 4 bases in between. In germline, CDR1 is LNHDA, CDR2 SQIVND (reference sequence). CDR3 nucleotide sequence: TGTGCCAGTAAGATTAGCAATCAGCCCCAGCATTTT. Translation gives CASKISNQPQHF.

The chain has TRBV11-3 and TRBJ1-4, with D tentatively TRBD1 (6 bases). CDR1 and CDR2 from the germline V gene are SGHNT and YENEEA. V dropped 7 bases and J dropped 8 bases, with 23 bases sitting between them. The CDR3 is 16 amino acids. CDR3 residues: CASTPLPGQGGEKLFF. The CDR3 DNA reads TGTGCCAGCACCCCGCTCCCGGGACAAGGGGGAGAAAAACTGTTTTTT.

The sample holds a few counts of this clone. The DNA of the CDR3 is TGTGCCAGCAGTTTGAGGAGGGACACTGAAGCTTTCTTT. This gives the protein CASSLRRDTEAFF. The rearrangement uses TRBV12-3 or TRBV12-4 and TRBJ1-1; D is unclear. Trimming removed 3 bases from V and 3 bases from J, with 8 bases in between. This CDR3 region has 13 residues.

The chain employs TRBV10-3 and TRBJ1-1; weak D call: TRBD1 (5 bases). Per germline, CDR1 ENHRY and CDR2 SYGVKD. Trimming shortened V by 4 bases and J by 0 bases, and 18 bases separated the two germline ends. The CDR3 runs 17 residues. The CDR3 protein is CAISGLGGTVVNTEAFF. The CDR3 DNA reads as TGTGCCATCAGTGGCCTAGGTGGGACCGTCGTGAACACTGAAGCTTTCTTT.

V and J are TRBV6-6 and TRBJ2-7, with D possibly TRBD2 on 5 matching bases. The CDR3 has 14 residues. CDR1 and CDR2 from the germline V gene are MNHNY and SVGAGI (reference sequence). The V end lost 7 bases, the J end lost 2 bases, and 15 bases lay between the germline ends. DNA for the CDR3: TGTGCCAGCACGGACGACCGGGGAACCTACGAGCAGTACTTC. Protein: CASTDDRGTYEQYF.

V usage is TRBV7-8 and J usage is TRBJ2-1; possibly TRBD1 or TRBD2 for D (5 bases each). The V gene lost 7 bases and the J gene lost 6 bases, with 10 bases spanning the gap. CDR1 SGHVS and CDR2 FQNEAQ come from the germline V gene. The CDR3 is 12 amino acids. As DNA, the CDR3 is TGTGCCAGCATAAGTGGGGGCAATGAGCAGTTCTTC. This codes for CASISGGNEQFF.

The CDR3 is CASSWRGLNTEAFF. The DNA for the CDR3 is TGTGCCAGTAGTTGGCGGGGGCTGAACACTGAAGCTTTCTTT. The chain carries TRBV19 and TRBJ1-1; tentative D call: TRBD1 (6 bases). The CDR3 is 14 residues long. V lost 5 bases, J lost 0 bases, and 10 bases lay in between. Germline lookup yields CDR1 LNHDA and CDR2 SQIVND (reference sequence).

The genes are TRBV5-1 and TRBJ2-1, with D possibly being TRBD1 or TRBD2 (7 bases each). V gave up 0 bases and J gave up 5 bases, with 12 bases separating them. CDR3 length: 15 residues. In germline, CDR1 is SGHRS, CDR2 YFSETQ. Written as DNA, the CDR3 is TGCGCCAGCAGCTTGGGCTCAGGGGGGGACAATGAGCAGTTCTTC. Translating gives CASSLGSGGDNEQFF. Using reference TRBV5-1 and TRBJ2-1 for the parts outside the CDR3, the full variable domain is KAGVTQTPRYLIKTRGQQVTLSCSPISGHRSVSWYQQTPGQGLQFLFEYFSETQRNKGNFPGRFSGRQFSNSRSEMNVSTLELGDSALYLCASSLGSGGDNEQFFGPGTRLTVL.

The genes are TRBV5-5 and TRBJ1-2; D unresolved. In germline, CDR1 is SGHKS, CDR2 YYEKEE (reference sequence). Trimming shortened V by 0 bases and J by 4 bases, and 7 bases separated the two germline ends. This CDR3 is built from 13 residues. The CDR3: CASSLDPGYGYTF. In nucleotides, the CDR3 is TGTGCCAGCAGCTTGGACCCAGGCTATGGCTACACCTTC.

The chain uses TRBV24-1 and TRBJ2-7, with 8 bases identical to TRBD2. Germline V CDR1 and CDR2: KGHDR, SFDVKD. The junction had 5 bases not matched to a gene; V was cut back by 4 bases and J by 4 bases. This CDR3 contains 14 residues. Here the CDR3 DNA reads TGTGCCACCAGTGAAAGCGGGGGAAGGTACGAGCAGTACTTC. Translated, it gives CATSESGGRYEQYF.

V gene TRBV24-1 combines with J gene TRBJ1-5; possible D gene TRBD1, 5 bases. The CDR3 length is 14 residues. The V and J ends lost 9 bases and 6 bases respectively, with 17 bases between them. Germline V gene lookup returns CDR1 KGHDR and CDR2 SFDVKD. DNA of the CDR3: TGTGCCACCGCAGAGTGGGGGGTTAGTCAGCCCCAGCATTTT. It specifies CATAEWGVSQPQHF.

Only one count was recorded for this clone. The rearrangement joins TRBV7-2 to TRBJ1-1; D unclear. With 1 base removed from V and 1 base from J, the gap between germline ends came to 4 bases. In germline, CDR1 is SGHTA, CDR2 FQGNSA. The length of the CDR3 is 13 residues. CDR3 nucleotides: TGTGCCAGCAGCTTAGAAGGGAACACTGAAGCTTTCTTT. Residues: CASSLEGNTEAFF.

The V call is TRBV7-9, the J call TRBJ1-6; D is undetermined. V was clipped by 3 bases and J by 4 bases, with 10 bases between them. This CDR3 spans 15 amino acids. CDR1 is SEHNR and CDR2 is FQNEAQ in the germline V gene (reference sequence). CDR3 in amino acids: CASSLGGPYNSPLHF. CDR3 sequence (DNA): TGTGCCAGCAGCTTGGGCGGCCCGTATAATTCACCCCTCCACTTT.

This clone was detected a few times. This sequence joins TRBV13 and TRBJ1-5; D is uncertain. Germline assignment: CDR1 PRHDT and CDR2 FYEKMQ (reference sequence). Trimming cost V 2 bases and J 5 bases, with 16 bases left between them. The CDR3 sequence is 16 residues long. The CDR3 DNA reads TGTGCCAGCAGCTTATCCCGTGGGAGGGTTGATCAGCCCCAGCATTTT. Translated: CASSLSRGRVDQPQHF.

CDR3 bases: TGTGCCAGCAGCTTAGGACAGGGAAATGAGCAGTTCTTC. This encodes CASSLGQGNEQFF. The gene calls are TRBV7-6 and TRBJ2-1, with 7 bases identical to TRBD1. Germline CDR1 reads SGHVS; CDR2 reads FNYEAQ. This CDR3 has 13 residues. Germline trimming cut 1 base from V and 7 bases from J; bases unmatched to any gene: 1.

This chain joins TRBV5-1 and TRBJ2-3, with 9 bases lining up with TRBD1. This CDR3 spans 17 amino acids. Germline trimming cut 0 bases from V and 3 bases from J; bases unmatched to any gene: 8. The germline V gene encodes CDR1 SGHRS and CDR2 YFSETQ. The CDR3 region is CASSLGLTGGRTDTQYF. CDR3 coding DNA: TGCGCCAGCAGCTTGGGGTTGACAGGGGGGAGGACAGATACGCAGTATTTT.

The chain carries TRBV25-1 and TRBJ2-1; D assignment may be TRBD1 or TRBD2 (6 bases each). In germline, CDR1 is MGHDK, CDR2 SYGVNS. The CDR3 sequence is 13 residues long. V lost 2 bases and J lost 11, with 13 bases in between. The CDR3 sequence is CASSELEGGQQFF. The CDR3 nucleotides are TGTGCCAGCAGTGAACTGGAGGGGGGCCAGCAGTTCTTC.

This chain links TRBV7-2 with TRBJ2-3, with TRBD2 identical over 7 bases. J was trimmed by 4 bases and V by 1 base; bases with no gene match: 5. Germline V lookup: CDR1 SGHTA, CDR2 FQGNSA. There are 15 residues in the CDR3. CDR3 sequence: CASSLDGGRADTQYF. CDR3 nucleotides: TGTGCCAGCAGCTTAGACGGGGGGAGGGCAGATACGCAGTATTTT.

V gene TRBV9 combines with J gene TRBJ2-1; possibly TRBD1 for D (6 bases). V dropped 0 bases and J dropped 3 bases, with 13 bases sitting between them. Germline V gene lookup returns CDR1 SGDLS and CDR2 YYNGEE. This CDR3 comprises 16 residues. CDR3 DNA: TGTGCCAGCAGCGTAGAGGGGGATTCATACTACAATGAGCAGTTCTTC. Amino acid sequence: CASSVEGDSYYNEQFF.

The CDR3 bases are TGTGCCAGCAGCCCGCAGGGGCAGGGCACAGATACGCAGTATTTT. It codes for CASSPQGQGTDTQYF. This rearrangement joins TRBV11-3 to TRBJ2-3; tentatively, D is TRBD1 (6 bases). Germline lookup yields CDR1 SGHNT and CDR2 YENEEA. V shed 5 bases and J shed 1 base, with 13 bases lying between them. The CDR3 runs to 15 residues. Variable domain in full (rest from reference TRBV11-3 and TRBJ2-3): EAGVVQSPRYKIIEKKQPVAFWCNPISGHNTLYWYLQNLGQGPELLIRYENEEAVDDSQLPKDRFSAERLKGVDSTLKIQPAELGDSAVYLCASSPQGQGTDTQYFGPGTRLTVL.